The 30 T cell receptor beta chains in this list originate from one sample, sequenced in a study of blood T cells in healthy people across ages. Together with a sample-barcoded 5' primer, a J-beta primer mix was included in a second PCR lasting roughly 6 to 12 cycles. Using its own MiXCR run on the 5' RACE reads, TCRdb lists one record per CDR3 protein. In the table there are under 1,000,000 distinct CDR3 sequences, around 45% of which are singletons. The specimen was blood. These TCRs come from a man at least 80 years old in good health.

The CDR3 region has the DNA TGTGCCAGCAGTGAAGCGCCGGGACAGACGGGGCGGTTCTTC. This codes for CASSEAPGQTGRFF. The J gene is TRBJ2-1, the V gene TRBV2, with 7 nucleotides matching TRBD1. CDR3 length equals 14 residues. Germline loops: CDR1 SNHLY, CDR2 FYNNEI. With V trimmed by 0 bases and J by 15 bases, 11 bases remained unmatched.

The J gene is TRBJ2-3, the V gene TRBV9; the match to TRBD2 covers 8 bases. The junction had 5 bases not matched to a gene; V was cut back by 0 bases and J by 5 bases. Germline CDR1 and CDR2: SGDLS and YYNGEE. This CDR3 region has 15 residues. CDR3 nucleotide sequence: TGTGCCAGCAGCGTAGAGGGGACTAGTATAGATACGCAGTATTTT. This translates into CASSVEGTSIDTQYF.

This rearrangement joins TRBV27 to TRBJ2-1; the match to TRBD2 covers 11 bases. From germline, CDR1 is MNHEY and CDR2 SMNVEV (reference sequence). With V trimmed by 6 bases and J by 8 bases, 12 bases remained unmatched. This CDR3 is 16 amino acids long. The CDR3 DNA sequence: TGTGCCAGCAGCTCCACTAGCGGGAGAAATTTGGATGAGCAGTTCTTC. As protein: CASSSTSGRNLDEQFF.

The chain has TRBV9 and TRBJ2-1; D is uncertain. The CDR3 covers 14 residues. CDR1 and CDR2 from the germline V gene are SGDLS and YYNGEE. The V gene lost 1 base and the J gene lost 7 bases, with 12 bases spanning the gap. CDR3 protein: CASSVSPSQNEQFF. DNA for the CDR3: TGTGCCAGCAGCGTATCGCCTAGTCAAAATGAGCAGTTCTTC.

The V call is TRBV20-1, the J call TRBJ1-2, with D unresolved. CDR3 length equals 13 residues. V gave up 5 bases and J gave up 3 bases, with 13 bases separating them. Germline loops: CDR1 DFQATT, CDR2 SNEGSKA (reference sequence). As DNA, the CDR3 is TGCAGTGCTGAGGTCCGTCGGGACTATGGCTACACCTTC. It is translated as CSAEVRRDYGYTF.

The chain combines TRBV28 with TRBJ2-5, with D possibly being TRBD1 (5 bases). Germline V CDR1 and CDR2: MDHEN, SYDVKM. With 2 bases removed from V and 5 bases from J, the gap between germline ends came to 12 bases. The CDR3 extends over 14 amino acids. The CDR3 here is CASSLVQGWETQYF. The CDR3 DNA sequence: TGTGCCAGCAGTTTAGTTCAGGGCTGGGAGACCCAGTACTTC.

V is TRBV4-2 and J is TRBJ1-5; D remains unclear. V gave up 1 base and J gave up 3 bases, with 16 bases separating them. Germline-derived CDR1 and CDR2 are LGHNA and YNFKEQ. CDR3 length: 17 residues. The DNA for the CDR3 is TGTGCCAGCAGCCAAGCGGTGATAGCGGAAAACAATCAGCCCCAGCATTTT. As protein: CASSQAVIAENNQPQHF.

This sequence joins TRBV12-3 or TRBV12-4 and TRBJ1-4; TRBD1 is a possible D gene (6 bases). With 6 bases removed from V and 8 bases from J, the gap between germline ends came to 25 bases. This CDR3 region has 17 residues. The CDR3 DNA is TGTGCCAGCAGCCCAAGCGACCTGAGGGGGGAGGAGGAAAAACTGTTTTTT. Translated: CASSPSDLRGEEEKLFF.

This clonotype occurred a few times. The chain couples TRBV6-1 to TRBJ2-6; 7 bases align to TRBD2. Germline V gene lookup returns CDR1 MNHNS and CDR2 SASEGT. The CDR3 has 19 residues. After removal of 5 bases from V and 2 bases from J, the junction contained 15 bases not matched to a gene. CDR3 residues: CASSPRRAGATAGANVLTF. CDR3 DNA: TGTGCCAGCAGTCCCCGTAGGGCGGGAGCCACCGCTGGGGCCAACGTCCTGACTTTC.

The CDR3 bases are TGTGCCAGCAGGGCCGGGACAGGACAGCCCCAGCATTTT. Translating gives CASRAGTGQPQHF. The V gene is TRBV27, the J gene TRBJ1-5; 8 bases map to TRBD1. The junction had 5 bases not matched to a gene; V was cut back by 6 bases and J by 7 bases. CDR3 size: 13 residues. Germline V gene data show CDR1 as MNHEY and CDR2 as SMNVEV (reference sequence).

CDR3 nucleotide sequence: TGTGCCTGGAGTTCGACTTACAATGGCCAAGAGACCCAGTACTTC. Its translation is CAWSSTYNGQETQYF. V is TRBV30 and J is TRBJ2-7; D uncertain. The DNA end is more similar to TRBJ2-5, so the J call may be wrong. Germline V gene lookup returns CDR1 GTSNPN and CDR2 SVGIG (reference sequence). This CDR3 is 15 amino acids long.

This clonotype has a count of ten or more. V gene TRBV30 combines with J gene TRBJ2-1; D remains ambiguous. CDR1 is GTSNPN and CDR2 is SVGIG in the germline V gene (reference sequence). The CDR3 contains 17 residues. The germline V and J ends were trimmed by 0 bases and 8 bases, with 23 bases remaining between them. CDR3 region: CAWSVRKQRLSSYEQFF. The DNA for the CDR3 is TGTGCCTGGAGTGTACGGAAACAACGACTGAGTAGCTATGAGCAGTTCTTC.

The gene calls are TRBV7-3 and TRBJ2-3; D gene uncertain. The CDR3 extends over 13 amino acids. Germline V gene lookup returns CDR1 SGHTA and CDR2 FQGTGA. Trimming removed 5 bases from V and 3 bases from J, with 9 bases in between. The CDR3 region is CASSPQLTDTQYF. CDR3 DNA sequence: TGTGCCAGCAGCCCCCAACTTACAGATACGCAGTATTTT.

The chain employs TRBV19 and TRBJ2-5, with D possibly matching TRBD1 (5 bases). The tail of the sequence fits TRBJ2-7 better, so the J call may be wrong. In germline, CDR1 is LNHDA, CDR2 SQIVND (reference sequence). CDR3 length equals 13 residues. CDR3: CASSIQGGSEQYF. As DNA, the CDR3 is TGTGCCAGTAGTATCCAGGGTGGGTCCGAGCAGTACTTC.

This chain connects TRBV7-2 to TRBJ1-2; weak D call: TRBD1 (6 bases). V was pared by 5 bases and J by 5 bases, with 18 bases between. Looked up from germline, CDR1 is SGHTA and CDR2 is FQGNSA. This CDR3 region has 15 residues. The CDR3 spells CASSEGAGAGYGYTF. CDR3 nucleotide sequence: TGTGCCAGCAGCGAAGGGGCAGGGGCCGGGTATGGCTACACCTTC.

The chain uses TRBV15 and TRBJ2-1, with 7 bases lining up with TRBD1. The ends lost 2 bases at V and 0 bases at J; junction bases unmatched: 7. The CDR3 consists of 17 residues. CDR1 is LNHNV, CDR2 YYDKDF, per germline (reference sequence). Here the CDR3 reads CATSRSLTGSSYNEQFF. The CDR3 bases are TGTGCCACCAGCAGATCTTTGACAGGGAGCTCCTACAATGAGCAGTTCTTC. The variable domain in full, completed from reference TRBV15 and TRBJ2-1, reads DAMVIQNPRYQVTQFGKPVTLSCSQTLNHNVMYWYQQKSSQAPKLLFHYYDKDFNNEADTPDNFQSRRPNTSFCFLDIRSPGLGDTAMYLCATSRSLTGSSYNEQFFGPGTRLTVL.

This chain uses TRBV3-1 with TRBJ2-5; D gene ambiguous. The CDR3 runs 15 residues. Trimming pared 0 bases from V and 5 bases from J, leaving 13 bases between. Germline lookup yields CDR1 LGHDT and CDR2 YNNKEL (reference sequence). The CDR3 DNA reads TGTGCCAGCAGCCAAGATCCGAGAGTAGGTGAGACCCAGTACTTC. Encoded protein: CASSQDPRVGETQYF.

The J gene is TRBJ2-2, the V gene TRBV7-2, with a tentative D call TRBD1 (6 bases). Per germline, CDR1 SGHTA and CDR2 FQGNSA. Trimming took 1 base from V and 3 from J, leaving 15 bases between them. CDR3 length: 17 amino acids. The DNA of the CDR3 is TGTGCCAGCAGCTTAGGGTGGGGCAGGGGTTACACCGGGGAGCTGTTTTTT. Translating gives CASSLGWGRGYTGELFF.

This clonotype has more than one count but fewer than ten. The chain combines TRBV5-1 with TRBJ2-7, with D possibly being TRBD1 (6 bases). The germline V and J ends were trimmed by 2 bases and 4 bases, with 16 bases remaining between them. CDR1 is SGHRS and CDR2 is YFSETQ in the germline V gene. This CDR3 is built from 15 residues. This CDR3 reads CASSLRGQISYEQYF. CDR3 nucleotides: TGCGCCAGCAGCTTACGAGGACAGATCTCATACGAGCAGTACTTC.

This chain links TRBV25-1 with TRBJ2-1, with 7 bases aligning to TRBD2. The germline V gene has CDR1 MGHDK and CDR2 SYGVNS. The V segment lost 4 bases and the J segment 2 bases; nucleotides outside the gene matches: 8. The CDR3 sequence is 16 residues long. CDR3 in amino acids: CASSVGRERPYNEQFF. CDR3 coding DNA: TGTGCCAGCAGTGTAGGGCGGGAGCGACCCTACAATGAGCAGTTCTTC.

The table lists this clonotype with a count of one. The V and J genes are TRBV7-2 and TRBJ2-3, with D perhaps being TRBD1 or TRBD2 (5 bases each). Trimming took 1 base from V and 4 from J, leaving 12 bases between them. Germline assignment: CDR1 SGHTA and CDR2 FQGNSA. The CDR3 length is 15 residues. The DNA for the CDR3 is TGTGCCAGCAGCTTAGTGTTGATGGGGGCAGATACGCAGTATTTT. It translates to CASSLVLMGADTQYF.

The chain uses TRBV30 and TRBJ2-7; D unresolved. Germline-derived CDR1 and CDR2 are GTSNPN and SVGIG (reference sequence). Trimming removed 3 bases from V and 0 bases from J, with 9 bases in between. The CDR3 totals 13 residues. The CDR3 DNA reads TGTGCCTGGAGCGGGTACCTCTCCTACGAGCAGTACTTC. It encodes CAWSGYLSYEQYF.

This clonotype was counted ten times or more. The V gene is TRBV29-1, the J gene TRBJ2-1; 9 nucleotides match TRBD1. CDR1 is SQVTM and CDR2 is ANQGSEA in the germline V gene. The CDR3 is 14 amino acids. The V and J ends lost 3 bases and 4 bases, in that order; junction bases with no gene match: 4. The chain's CDR3 is CSVDYRGRYNEQFF. Here the CDR3 DNA reads TGCAGCGTTGATTACAGGGGGCGGTACAATGAGCAGTTCTTC.

J is TRBJ2-7 and V is TRBV5-1; 8 bases fit TRBD2. The CDR3 totals 16 residues. V shed 0 bases, J shed 3 bases, and the junction held 8 bases outside the gene matches. Germline V lookup: CDR1 SGHRS, CDR2 YFSETQ. CDR3 nucleotide sequence: TGCGCCAGCAGCTTGGACCCCAGCGGGAGTGTCTACGAGCAGTACTTC. It is translated as CASSLDPSGSVYEQYF.

The chain joins TRBV20-1 to TRBJ2-3; no firm D call. The germline gives CDR1 DFQATT, CDR2 SNEGSKA (reference sequence). V lost 1 base and J 3 bases, leaving 11 bases between the germline ends. The CDR3 has 14 residues. This chain's CDR3 is CSARAVTDTDTQYF. Written as DNA, the CDR3 is TGCAGTGCTAGAGCTGTGACGGATACAGATACGCAGTATTTT.

DNA for the CDR3: TGCAGTGCTAGACAACAGGAGACCCAGTACTTC. Protein sequence: CSARQQETQYF. The gene calls are TRBV20-1 and TRBJ2-5; D is unclear. Germline V gene sequence: CDR1 DFQATT, CDR2 SNEGSKA (reference sequence). V shed 2 bases and J shed 5 bases, with 6 bases lying between them. The CDR3 sequence is 11 residues long.

As to this clonotype: One end of the junction does not line up with germline, which may come from a read error. The chain employs TRBV7-2 and TRBJ2-7; TRBD1 matches at 11 bases. The J call may be incorrect, as the DNA end agrees better with TRBJ2-5. CDR3 length: 15 residues. Germline V gene sequence: CDR1 SGHTA, CDR2 FQGNSA. The CDR3 sequence: CANSPRTGGAETQYF. CDR3 DNA sequence: TGTGCCAACAGCCCCCGGACAGGGGGCGCAGAGACCCAGTACTTC.

This clonotype was observed many times. The chain recombines TRBV27 with TRBJ2-3; D ambiguous. V lost 3 bases to trimming and J lost 5 bases, with 12 bases between them. Looked up from germline, CDR1 is MNHEY and CDR2 is SMNVEV (reference sequence). This CDR3 region has 14 residues. The CDR3 loop reads CASSFKGFEDTQYF. The DNA for the CDR3 is TGTGCCAGCAGTTTTAAAGGGTTTGAAGATACGCAGTATTTT.

The V gene is TRBV20-1, the J gene TRBJ1-6; D is possibly TRBD1 (5 bases). Germline CDR1 DFQATT, CDR2 SNEGSKA (reference sequence). This CDR3 region has 15 residues. V was cut by 5 bases and J by 9 bases, with 20 bases left in between. In nucleotides, the CDR3 is TGCAGTGCTCTTTCCCCCAGGGAGGGTGGTTCACCCCTCCACTTT. It codes for CSALSPREGGSPLHF.

This clonotype was detected only a few times. This sequence joins TRBV29-1 and TRBJ2-1, with 7 bases aligning to TRBD2. The CDR3 has 16 amino acids. V shed 1 base and J 1 base; nucleotides not matched to a gene: 7. Germline assignment: CDR1 SQVTM and CDR2 ANQGSEA. The CDR3 DNA reads TGCAGCGTTGAAGGGGGGGAGGGGAGTTCCTACAATGAGCAGTTCTTC. This sequence encodes CSVEGGEGSSYNEQFF.